In its sample, the clone carrying this T cell receptor (beta chain) was seen a few times. CDR3 size: 14 residues. The germline gives CDR1 DFQATT, CDR2 SNEGSKA (reference sequence). V shed 4 bases and J 4 bases; nucleotides not matched to a gene: 7. This sample is drawn from a study of identical twins. MiXCR, applied by TCRdb to the 5' RACE reads, yields one record per CDR3 protein. Among some 690,000 distinct CDR3 sequences listed, about 20% were seen once. The same sample was also studied in work on T cells expressing NK-cell markers.

The chain recombines TRBV20-1 with TRBJ2-5, with TRBD1 matching 9 bases. The source of this sequence is a woman under 30 in good health. What was sequenced was PBMCs. The CDR3 DNA follows: TGCAGTGCTACTATCGGGACAGGGCCAGAGACCCAGTACTTC. Protein product: CSATIGTGPETQYF.